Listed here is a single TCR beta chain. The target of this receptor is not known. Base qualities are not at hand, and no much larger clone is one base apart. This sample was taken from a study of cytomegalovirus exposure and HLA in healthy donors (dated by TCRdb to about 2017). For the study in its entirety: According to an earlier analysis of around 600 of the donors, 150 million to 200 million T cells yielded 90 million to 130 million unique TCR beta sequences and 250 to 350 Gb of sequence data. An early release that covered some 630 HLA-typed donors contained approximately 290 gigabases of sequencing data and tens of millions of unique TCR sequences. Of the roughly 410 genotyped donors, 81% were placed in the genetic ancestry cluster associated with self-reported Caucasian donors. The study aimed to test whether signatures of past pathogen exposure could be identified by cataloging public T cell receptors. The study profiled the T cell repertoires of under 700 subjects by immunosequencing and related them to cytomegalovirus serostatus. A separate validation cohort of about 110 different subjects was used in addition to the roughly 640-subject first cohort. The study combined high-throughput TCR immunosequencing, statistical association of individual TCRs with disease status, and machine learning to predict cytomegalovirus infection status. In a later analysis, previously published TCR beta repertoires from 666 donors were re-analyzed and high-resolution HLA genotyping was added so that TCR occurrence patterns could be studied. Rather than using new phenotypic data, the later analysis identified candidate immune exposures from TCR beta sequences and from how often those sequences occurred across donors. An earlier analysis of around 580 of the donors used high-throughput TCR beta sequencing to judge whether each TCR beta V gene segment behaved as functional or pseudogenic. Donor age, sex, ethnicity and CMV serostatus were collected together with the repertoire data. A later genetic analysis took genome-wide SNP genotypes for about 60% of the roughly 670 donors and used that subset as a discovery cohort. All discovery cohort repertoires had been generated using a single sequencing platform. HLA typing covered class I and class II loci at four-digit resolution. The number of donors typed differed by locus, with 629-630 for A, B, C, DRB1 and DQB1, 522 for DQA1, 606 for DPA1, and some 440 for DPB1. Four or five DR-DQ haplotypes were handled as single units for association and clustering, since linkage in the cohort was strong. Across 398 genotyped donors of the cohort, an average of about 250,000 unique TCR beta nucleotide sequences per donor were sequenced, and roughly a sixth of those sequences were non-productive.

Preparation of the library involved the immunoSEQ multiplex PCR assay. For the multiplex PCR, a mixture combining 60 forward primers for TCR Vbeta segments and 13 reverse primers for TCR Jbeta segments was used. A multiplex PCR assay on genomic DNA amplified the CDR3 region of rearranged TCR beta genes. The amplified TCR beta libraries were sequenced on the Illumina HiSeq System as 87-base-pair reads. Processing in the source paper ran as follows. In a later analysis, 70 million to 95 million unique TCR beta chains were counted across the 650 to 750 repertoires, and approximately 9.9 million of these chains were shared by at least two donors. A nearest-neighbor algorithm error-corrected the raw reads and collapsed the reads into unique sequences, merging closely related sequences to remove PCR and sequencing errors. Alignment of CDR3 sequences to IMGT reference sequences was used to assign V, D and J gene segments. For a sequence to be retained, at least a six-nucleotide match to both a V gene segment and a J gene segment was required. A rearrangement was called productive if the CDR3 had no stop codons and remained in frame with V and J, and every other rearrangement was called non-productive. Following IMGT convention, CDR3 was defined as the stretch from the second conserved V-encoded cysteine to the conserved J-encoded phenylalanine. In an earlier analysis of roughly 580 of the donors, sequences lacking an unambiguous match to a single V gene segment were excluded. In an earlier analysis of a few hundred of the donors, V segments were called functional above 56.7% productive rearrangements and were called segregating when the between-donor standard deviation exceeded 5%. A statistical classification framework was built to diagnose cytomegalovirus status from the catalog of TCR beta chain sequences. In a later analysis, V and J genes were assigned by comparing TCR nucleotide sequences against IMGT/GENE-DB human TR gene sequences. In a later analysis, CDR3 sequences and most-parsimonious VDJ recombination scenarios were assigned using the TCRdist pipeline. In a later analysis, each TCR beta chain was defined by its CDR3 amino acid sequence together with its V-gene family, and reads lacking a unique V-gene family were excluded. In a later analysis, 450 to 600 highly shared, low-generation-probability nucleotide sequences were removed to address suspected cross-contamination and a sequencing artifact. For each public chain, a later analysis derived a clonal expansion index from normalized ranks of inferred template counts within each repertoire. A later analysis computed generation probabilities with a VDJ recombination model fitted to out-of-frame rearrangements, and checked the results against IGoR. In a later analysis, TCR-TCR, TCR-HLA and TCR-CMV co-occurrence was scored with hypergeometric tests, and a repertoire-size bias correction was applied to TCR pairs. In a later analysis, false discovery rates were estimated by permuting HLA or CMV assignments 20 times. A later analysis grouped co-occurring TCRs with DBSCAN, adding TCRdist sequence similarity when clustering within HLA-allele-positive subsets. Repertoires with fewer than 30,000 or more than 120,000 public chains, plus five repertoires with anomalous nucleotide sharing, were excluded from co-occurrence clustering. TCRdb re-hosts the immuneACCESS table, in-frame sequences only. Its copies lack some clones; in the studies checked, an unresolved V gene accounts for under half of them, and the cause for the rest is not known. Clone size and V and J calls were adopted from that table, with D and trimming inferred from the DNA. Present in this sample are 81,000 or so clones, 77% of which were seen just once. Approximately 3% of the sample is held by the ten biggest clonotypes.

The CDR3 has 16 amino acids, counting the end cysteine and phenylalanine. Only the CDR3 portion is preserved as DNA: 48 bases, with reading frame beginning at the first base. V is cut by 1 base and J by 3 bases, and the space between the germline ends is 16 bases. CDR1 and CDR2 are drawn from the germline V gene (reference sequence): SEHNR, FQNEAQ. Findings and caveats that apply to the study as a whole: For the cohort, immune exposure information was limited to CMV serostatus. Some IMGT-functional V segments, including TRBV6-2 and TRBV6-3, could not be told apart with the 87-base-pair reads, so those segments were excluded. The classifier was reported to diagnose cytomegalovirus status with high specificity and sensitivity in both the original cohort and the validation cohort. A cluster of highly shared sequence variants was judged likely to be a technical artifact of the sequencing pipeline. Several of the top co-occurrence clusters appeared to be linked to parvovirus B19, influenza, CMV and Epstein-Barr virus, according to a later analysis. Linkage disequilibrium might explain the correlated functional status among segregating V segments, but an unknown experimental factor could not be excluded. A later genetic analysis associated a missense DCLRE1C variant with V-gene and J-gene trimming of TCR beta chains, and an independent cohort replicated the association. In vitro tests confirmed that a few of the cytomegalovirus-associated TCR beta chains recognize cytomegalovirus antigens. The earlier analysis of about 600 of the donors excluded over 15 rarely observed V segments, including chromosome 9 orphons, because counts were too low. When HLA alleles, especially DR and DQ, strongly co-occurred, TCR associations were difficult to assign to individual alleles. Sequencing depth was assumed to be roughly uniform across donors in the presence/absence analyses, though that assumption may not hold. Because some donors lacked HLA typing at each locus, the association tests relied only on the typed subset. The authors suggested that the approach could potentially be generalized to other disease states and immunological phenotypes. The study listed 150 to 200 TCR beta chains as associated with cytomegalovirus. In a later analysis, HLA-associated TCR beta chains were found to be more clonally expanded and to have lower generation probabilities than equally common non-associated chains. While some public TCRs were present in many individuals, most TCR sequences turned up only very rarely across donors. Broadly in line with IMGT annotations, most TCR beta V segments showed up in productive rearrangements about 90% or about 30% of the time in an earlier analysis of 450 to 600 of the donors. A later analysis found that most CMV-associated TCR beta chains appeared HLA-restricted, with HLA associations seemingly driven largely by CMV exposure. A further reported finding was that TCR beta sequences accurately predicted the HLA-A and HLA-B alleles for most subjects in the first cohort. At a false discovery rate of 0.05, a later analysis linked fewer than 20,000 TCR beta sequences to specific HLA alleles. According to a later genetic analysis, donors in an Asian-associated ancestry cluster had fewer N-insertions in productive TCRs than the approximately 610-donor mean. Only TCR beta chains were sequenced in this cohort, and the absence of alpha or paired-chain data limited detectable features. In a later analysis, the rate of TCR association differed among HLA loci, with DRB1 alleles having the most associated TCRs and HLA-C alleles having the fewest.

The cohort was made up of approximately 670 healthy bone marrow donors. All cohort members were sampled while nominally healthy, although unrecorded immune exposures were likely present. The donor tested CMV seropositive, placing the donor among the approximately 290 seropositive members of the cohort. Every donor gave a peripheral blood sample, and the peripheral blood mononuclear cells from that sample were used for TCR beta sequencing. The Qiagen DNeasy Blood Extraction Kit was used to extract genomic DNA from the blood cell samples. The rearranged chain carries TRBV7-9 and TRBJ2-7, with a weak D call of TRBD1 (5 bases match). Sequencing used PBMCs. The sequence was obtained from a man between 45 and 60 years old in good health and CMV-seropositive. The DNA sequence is TGTGCCAGCAGCTTAGGCCGGACATCGCTTGACTACGAGCAGTACTTC. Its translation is CASSLGRTSLDYEQYF.